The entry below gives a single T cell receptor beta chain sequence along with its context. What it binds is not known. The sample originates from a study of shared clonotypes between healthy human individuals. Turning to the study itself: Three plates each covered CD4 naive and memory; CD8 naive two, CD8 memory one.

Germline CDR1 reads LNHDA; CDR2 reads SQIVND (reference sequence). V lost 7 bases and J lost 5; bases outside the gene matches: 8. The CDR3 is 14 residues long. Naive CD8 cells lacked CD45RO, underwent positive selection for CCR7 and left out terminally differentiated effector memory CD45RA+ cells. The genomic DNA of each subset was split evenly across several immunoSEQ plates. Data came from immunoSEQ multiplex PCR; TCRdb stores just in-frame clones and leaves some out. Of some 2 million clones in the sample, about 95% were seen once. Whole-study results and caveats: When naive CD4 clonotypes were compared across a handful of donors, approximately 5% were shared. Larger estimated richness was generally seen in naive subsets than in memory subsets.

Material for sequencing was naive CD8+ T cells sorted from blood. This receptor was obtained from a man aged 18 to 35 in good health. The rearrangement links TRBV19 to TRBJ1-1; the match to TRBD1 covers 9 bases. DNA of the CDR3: TGTGCCAGTACCGCCGGGACAGGGAGAACTGAAGCTTTCTTT. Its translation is CASTAGTGRTEAFF.